The entry below gives a single TCR beta chain sequence along with its context. The record originates from a study of blood T cell repertoires in COVID-19. Across the whole study: COVID-19 samples, acute and convalescent, were from the United States, Italy and Spain. PBMCs, B-cell-depleted T cells, or T cells provided the cDNA or gDNA that made up the material.

Sequencing was performed with immunoSEQ multiplex PCR; in TCRdb, only in-frame clones are kept and a portion is missing. Of approximately 210,000 clones in the sample, around 84% were seen once. Participants came from fewer than 25 US areas, aged about 18 to 95 years. Clinical history as reported by participants underpinned cohort assignment. After removal of 4 bases from V and 9 bases from J, the junction contained 10 bases not matched to a gene. This CDR3 region has 15 residues. Germline CDR1 and CDR2: SNHLY and FYNNEI. The specimen sequenced was PBMCs or T cells enriched from blood (not recorded which). The chain couples TRBV2 to TRBJ2-1, with TRBD1 matching 9 bases. This sequence originates from a man aged 30 to 39 with acute COVID-19. The CDR3 here is CASSATTGGRGEQFF. The DNA of the CDR3 is TGTGCCAGCAGTGCTACGACAGGGGGTCGGGGTGAGCAGTTCTTC.